These T cell receptor beta chains were read from a single sample in a study of T cell responses to AZD1222 COVID-19 vaccine. The protocol was immunoSEQ multiplex PCR, while the TCRdb copy is restricted to in-frame clones and leaves out a portion. The table records 120,000 to 150,000 clones, roughly 91% of them present only once. The specimen comprised peripheral blood, sampled on day 0 of AZD1222 vaccination. These receptors were collected from an adult in good health. The CDR3 runs from the conserved cysteine through the conserved F or W. The order of the fields is V gene, clone size, D gene, J gene, CDR3 protein, CDR3 DNA. A D gene is named only where the DNA matches it firmly. Not all rows give a size; the values are once, few, many and, for expanded clones, a class.

V gene: TRBV12-3/TRBV12-4; clone size: -; D gene: -; J gene: TRBJ1-3; CDR3 protein: CASKHSGNTIYF; CDR3 DNA: TGTGCCAGCAAACACTCTGGAAACACCATATATTTT
V gene: TRBV5-1; clone size: once; D gene: -; J gene: TRBJ1-1; CDR3 protein: CASSSLGGSEAFF; CDR3 DNA: TGCGCCAGCAGCTCCTTGGGGGGGTCTGAAGCTTTCTTT
V gene: TRBV7-8; clone size: -; D gene: TRBD1; J gene: TRBJ1-2; CDR3 protein: CASSHRTGNGYTF; CDR3 DNA: TGTGCCAGCAGCCATAGGACAGGGAACGGCTACACCTTC
V gene: TRBV12-3/TRBV12-4; clone size: -; D gene: -; J gene: TRBJ1-4; CDR3 protein: CASSLVTYEKLFF; CDR3 DNA: TGTGCCAGCAGTTTAGTCACGTATGAAAAACTGTTTTTT
V gene: TRBV2; clone size: -; D gene: TRBD1; J gene: TRBJ1-4; CDR3 protein: CASSEGGTGYEKLFF; CDR3 DNA: TGTGCCAGCAGTGAGGGGGGGACAGGGTATGAAAAACTGTTTTTT
V gene: TRBV7-9; clone size: -; D gene: -; J gene: TRBJ2-6; CDR3 protein: CASSQDSSSGANVLTF; CDR3 DNA: TGTGCCAGCAGCCAAGACAGCAGCTCTGGGGCCAACGTCCTGACTTTC
V gene: TRBV27; clone size: -; D gene: -; J gene: TRBJ1-5; CDR3 protein: CASSQTDGGSEQPQHF; CDR3 DNA: TGTGCCAGCAGTCAAACGGACGGTGGAAGTGAGCAGCCCCAGCATTTT
V gene: TRBV21-1; clone size: -; D gene: -; J gene: TRBJ1-2; CDR3 protein: CASSTLRPGTLIFLYGYTF; CDR3 DNA: TGTGCCAGCAGCACTCTGAGGCCGGGGACCCTTATATTTCTATATGGCTACACCTTC
V gene: TRBV5-1; clone size: -; D gene: TRBD1; J gene: TRBJ1-6; CDR3 protein: CASSLAGTGHNSPLHF; CDR3 DNA: TGCGCCAGCAGCCTCGCAGGGACAGGGCATAATTCACCCCTCCACTTT
V gene: TRBV27; clone size: -; D gene: TRBD2; J gene: TRBJ2-3; CDR3 protein: CASFSRPTSGRTDTQYF; CDR3 DNA: TGTGCCAGCTTCTCCCGTCCCACTAGCGGGAGAACAGATACGCAGTATTTT
V gene: TRBV3-1/TRBV3-2; clone size: -; D gene: -; J gene: TRBJ2-5; CDR3 protein: CASSQDRRRTPGETQYF; CDR3 DNA: TGTGCCAGCAGCCAAGATCGGCGGCGTACCCCTGGGGAGACCCAGTACTTC
V gene: TRBV11-2; clone size: -; D gene: TRBD2; J gene: TRBJ2-7; CDR3 protein: CASSLVTSGEGRAYEQYF; CDR3 DNA: TGTGCCAGCAGCTTAGTGACTAGCGGGGAGGGGCGGGCCTACGAGCAGTACTTC
V gene: TRBV7-9; clone size: -; D gene: -; J gene: TRBJ1-4; CDR3 protein: CASSLSGIGEKLFF; CDR3 DNA: TGTGCCAGCAGCTTAAGCGGGATAGGAGAAAAACTGTTTTTT
V gene: TRBV9; clone size: -; D gene: TRBD1; J gene: TRBJ2-1; CDR3 protein: CASSPSGDRVPDEQFF; CDR3 DNA: TGTGCCAGCAGCCCGAGCGGGGACAGGGTTCCGGATGAGCAGTTCTTC
V gene: TRBV18; clone size: -; D gene: -; J gene: TRBJ2-6; CDR3 protein: CASSPISSGANVLTF; CDR3 DNA: TGTGCCAGCTCACCAATCAGCTCTGGGGCCAACGTCCTGACTTTC
V gene: TRBV5-1; clone size: -; D gene: -; J gene: TRBJ2-7; CDR3 protein: CASSSRTSYEQYF; CDR3 DNA: TGCGCCAGCAGCTCCCGTACCTCCTACGAGCAGTACTTC